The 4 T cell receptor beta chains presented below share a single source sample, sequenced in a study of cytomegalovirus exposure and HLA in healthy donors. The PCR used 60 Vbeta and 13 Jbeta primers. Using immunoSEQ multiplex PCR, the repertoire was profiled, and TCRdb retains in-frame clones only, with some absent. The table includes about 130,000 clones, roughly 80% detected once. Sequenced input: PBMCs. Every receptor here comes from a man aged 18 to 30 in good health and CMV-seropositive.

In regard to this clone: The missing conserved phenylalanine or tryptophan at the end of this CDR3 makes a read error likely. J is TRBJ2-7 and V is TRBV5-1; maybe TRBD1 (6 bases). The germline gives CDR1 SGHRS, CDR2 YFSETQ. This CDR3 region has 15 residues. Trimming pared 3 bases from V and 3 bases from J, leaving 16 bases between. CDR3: CASSSGTGQVYEQYL. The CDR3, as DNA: TGCGCCAGCAGCTCTGGTACAGGGCAGGTCTACGAGCAGTACCTC.

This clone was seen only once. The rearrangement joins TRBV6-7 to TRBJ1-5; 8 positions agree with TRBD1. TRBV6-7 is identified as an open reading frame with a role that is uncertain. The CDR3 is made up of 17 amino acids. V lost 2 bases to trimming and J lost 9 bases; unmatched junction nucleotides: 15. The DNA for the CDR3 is TGTGCCAGCAGTTACACCACAGGGGGTCGGGGTATCGCGCCCCAGCATTTT. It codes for CASSYTTGGRGIAPQHF.

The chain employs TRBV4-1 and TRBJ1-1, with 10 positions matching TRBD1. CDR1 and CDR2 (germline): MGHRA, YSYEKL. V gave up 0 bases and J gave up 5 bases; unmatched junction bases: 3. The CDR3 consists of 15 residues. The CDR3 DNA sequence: TGCGCCAGCAGCCAAGATGGGACAGGGGAGACTGAAGCTTTCTTT. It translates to CASSQDGTGETEAFF.

The CDR3 region has the DNA TGTGCCAGCGGGCGGACAGGGTATTTAAAACTGTTTTTT. This codes for CASGRTGYLKLFF. The chain couples TRBV11-3 to TRBJ1-4, with 8 bases that match TRBD1. Germline CDR1 and CDR2: SGHNT and YENEEA. The CDR3 has 13 amino acids. Trimming took 8 bases from V and 10 from J; bases not matched to a gene: 9.